This TCR beta chain comes out of a study of patients with pleural tuberculosis. TCRdb ran MiXCR on the reads and lists one entry per CDR3 protein. The sample shows 25,000 to 35,000 distinct CDR3 sequences, over 15% of them seen only once. The V gene's germline CDR1 is SGHRS and CDR2 YFSETQ. V was trimmed by 10 bases and J by 8 bases, leaving 15 bases between them. CDR3 length: 11 amino acids. The V call is TRBV5-1, the J call TRBJ1-1; possible D gene TRBD1, 6 bases. This clonotype originated in a human donor with pleural tuberculosis. Input material: peripheral blood. The chain's CDR3 is CAGGLDREAFF. The DNA of the CDR3 is TGCGCCGGCGGCTTGGACAGAGAAGCTTTCTTT.